Below, 20 T cell receptor beta chains from the same sample are listed, as sequenced in a study of PD-1 blockade in classical Hodgkin lymphoma. Following autologous stem cell transplantation, relapse occurred in every patient, and exposure to brentuximab vedotin varied. The repertoire was sequenced with immunoSEQ multiplex PCR; TCRdb's copy has only in-frame clones and lacks some. Altogether around 66,000 clones are present, approximately 90% being singletons, with the ten largest covering approximately 15%. The sequences come from peripheral blood mononuclear cells (PBMCs), collected at baseline. These TCRs come from a human donor with classical Hodgkin lymphoma.

The table lists this clone with a few counts. The gene calls are TRBV7-9 and TRBJ1-1, with D possibly matching TRBD1 (6 bases). V shed 5 bases and J shed 5 bases, with 15 bases lying between them. CDR1 SEHNR and CDR2 FQNEAQ come from the germline V gene (reference sequence). The CDR3 runs to 14 residues. The CDR3 is CASSEGGGWTEAFF. CDR3 nucleotide sequence: TGTGCCAGCAGCGAAGGGGGAGGGTGGACTGAAGCTTTCTTT.

The V call is TRBV9, the J call TRBJ2-7; TRBD2 is a possible D gene (7 bases). The CDR3 loop spans 13 amino acids. With 3 bases removed from V and 6 bases from J, the gap between germline ends came to 13 bases. Looked up from germline, CDR1 is SGDLS and CDR2 is YYNGEE. The CDR3 DNA reads as TGTGCCAGCAGCGCGAGGGGGGGAAGCGAGCAGTACTTC. Translated, it gives CASSARGGSEQYF.

This clone appeared a single time. This sequence joins TRBV7-2 and TRBJ1-6; 7 bases fit TRBD1. The CDR3 is 14 residues long. CDR1 and CDR2 from the germline V gene are SGHTA and FQGNSA. V was pared by 5 bases and J by 10 bases, with 8 bases of the junction left unmatched. This CDR3 is CASSLDRVGSPLHF. The CDR3 DNA follows: TGTGCCAGCAGCCTAGACAGGGTCGGGTCACCCCTCCACTTT.

This clone was found once. The chain has TRBV9 and TRBJ1-5, with D possibly matching TRBD1 (6 bases). Germline V gene data show CDR1 as SGDLS and CDR2 as YYNGEE. V lost 3 bases to trimming and J lost 7 bases, with 20 bases between them. The CDR3 spans 16 residues. The CDR3 region has the DNA TGTGCCAGCAGCGACTCACTGGGGGGCGCTGGGCAGCCCCAGCATTTT. Translated, it gives CASSDSLGGAGQPQHF.

V gene TRBV5-4 combines with J gene TRBJ2-4; D gene unclear. CDR3 length equals 12 residues. The ends were cut back, 1 base at V and 9 bases at J, with 8 bases in the middle. Germline values: CDR1 SGHNT, CDR2 YYREEE (reference sequence). The CDR3 here is CASSLYRGIQYF. The CDR3 nucleotides are TGTGCCAGCAGCTTGTACCGAGGCATTCAGTACTTC.

This clone appeared a few times. The chain has TRBV27 and TRBJ1-3, with no clear D. Trimming cost V 11 bases and J 2 bases, with 13 bases left between them. Germline V gives CDR1 MNHEY, CDR2 SMNVEV (reference sequence). The CDR3 spans 13 residues. CDR3 nucleotide sequence: TGTGCCTCTCGGGTTGGGGCTGGAAACACCATATATTTT. Protein sequence: CASRVGAGNTIYF.

This clone was recorded only once. This chain uses TRBV7-2 with TRBJ2-7; D might be TRBD1 (5 bases). This CDR3 contains 14 residues. Germline V gene sequence: CDR1 SGHTA, CDR2 FQGNSA. Trimming took 5 bases from V and 0 from J, leaving 11 bases between them. The CDR3 DNA reads TGTGCCAGCAGCCGACAGCTTAGCTCCTACGAGCAGTACTTC. Translation gives CASSRQLSSYEQYF. Together with reference TRBV7-2 and TRBJ2-7, the CDR3 gives the full variable domain: GAGVSQSPSNKVTEKGKDVELRCDPISGHTALYWYRQSLGQGLEFLIYFQGNSAPDKSGLPSDRFSAERTGGSVSTLTIQRTQQEDSAVYLCASSRQLSSYEQYFGPGTRLTVT.

The V and J genes are TRBV2 and TRBJ2-5; possibly TRBD2 for D (5 bases). V gave up 8 bases and J gave up 6 bases, with 7 bases separating them. This CDR3 comprises 10 residues. The V gene's germline CDR1 is SNHLY and CDR2 FYNNEI. The CDR3 reads CASRGKTQYF. The CDR3 region has the DNA TGTGCCAGCCGGGGAAAGACCCAGTACTTC.

The J gene is TRBJ2-3, the V gene TRBV4-2; 13 bases line up with TRBD2. Trimming at V came to 3 bases and at J to 1 base, leaving 4 bases not matched to a gene. This CDR3 is built from 17 residues. Looked up from germline, CDR1 is LGHNA and CDR2 is YNFKEQ. CDR3 sequence (DNA): TGTGCCAGCAGCCATCCTGGACTAGCGGGGGGCACAGATACGCAGTATTTT. Protein sequence: CASSHPGLAGGTDTQYF.

This rearrangement joins TRBV28 to TRBJ2-4, with a weak D call TRBD2 (6 bases). Trimming stripped 5 bases from V and 2 bases from J, with 7 bases between. CDR1 MDHEN and CDR2 SYDVKM come from the germline V gene. This CDR3 is built from 13 residues. The chain's CDR3 is CASSGLPKNIQYF. DNA of the CDR3: TGTGCCAGCAGTGGACTACCCAAAAACATTCAGTACTTC. The variable domain in full, with the rest retrieved from reference TRBV28 and TRBJ2-4, is DVKVTQSSRYLVKRTGEKVFLECVQDMDHENMFWYRQDPGLGLRLIYFSYDVKMKEKGDIPEGYSVSREKKERFSLILESASTNQTSMYLCASSGLPKNIQYFGAGTRLSVL.

This clone appeared once. The chain joins TRBV6-5 to TRBJ1-5; 11 bases align to TRBD1. The germline V gene has CDR1 MNHEY and CDR2 SVGAGI. The CDR3 is 16 residues long. J was trimmed by 2 bases and V by 2 bases; bases with no gene match: 2. The CDR3 DNA sequence: TGTGCCAGCAGTTACGGGACAGGGGGAGGCAATCAGCCCCAGCATTTT. As protein: CASSYGTGGGNQPQHF.

In DNA, the CDR3 is TGTGCCAGCAGCTCCAGTCCTGCGGAAGCTTTCTTT. Its translation: CASSSSPAEAFF. The V and J genes are TRBV5-6 and TRBJ1-1; D unresolved. V was pared by 3 bases and J by 8 bases, with 11 bases between. Germline V gene sequence: CDR1 SGHDT, CDR2 YYEEEE. The CDR3 loop spans 12 amino acids.

The chain carries TRBV11-2 and TRBJ1-5, with D unclear. The germline V gene encodes CDR1 SGHAT and CDR2 FQNNGV. Trimming cost V 0 bases and J 7 bases, with 13 bases left between them. CDR3 size: 15 residues. Here the CDR3 DNA reads TGTGCCAGCAGCTTAGATTCAGCGATTAAACAGCCCCAGCATTTT. This codes for CASSLDSAIKQPQHF. The variable domain in full, completed from reference TRBV11-2 and TRBJ1-5, reads EAGVAQSPRYKIIEKRQSVAFWCNPISGHATLYWYQQILGQGPKLLIQFQNNGVVDDSQLPKDRFSAERLKGVDSTLKIQPAKLEDSAVYLCASSLDSAIKQPQHFGDGTRLSIL.

The V gene is TRBV2, the J gene TRBJ2-7; perhaps TRBD1 as D (6 bases). The CDR3 loop spans 12 amino acids. Germline CDR1 reads SNHLY; CDR2 reads FYNNEI. Deletions cut 6 bases from V and 0 bases from J, with 6 bases between. CDR3: CASRDSSYEQYF. The CDR3 region has the DNA TGTGCCAGCAGGGACAGCTCCTACGAGCAGTACTTC.

The rearrangement uses TRBV5-1 and TRBJ1-2; no reliable D call. V was trimmed by 2 bases and J by 3 bases, leaving 11 bases between them. The CDR3 loop spans 14 amino acids. CDR1 is SGHRS, CDR2 YFSETQ, per germline. The DNA for the CDR3 is TGCGCCAGCAGCTTCGAGGGTATCCACTATGGCTACACCTTC. The encoded protein is CASSFEGIHYGYTF. Using reference TRBV5-1 and TRBJ1-2 for the parts outside the CDR3, the full variable domain is KAGVTQTPRYLIKTRGQQVTLSCSPISGHRSVSWYQQTPGQGLQFLFEYFSETQRNKGNFPGRFSGRQFSNSRSEMNVSTLELGDSALYLCASSFEGIHYGYTFGSGTRLTVV.

The rearrangement joins TRBV6-1 to TRBJ1-2; D possibly corresponds to TRBD1 (5 bases). Looked up from germline, CDR1 is MNHNS and CDR2 is SASEGT. The CDR3 length is 15 residues. V gave up 5 bases and J gave up 4 bases, with 17 bases separating them. DNA for the CDR3: TGTGCCAGCAGTCCCTCGGGGGACGGACCCTATGGCTACACCTTC. Residues: CASSPSGDGPYGYTF.

This clone has a single count. The chain's CDR3 is CASSFRGWRQPQHF. The CDR3 DNA follows: TGTGCCAGCAGTTTCAGGGGATGGCGTCAGCCCCAGCATTTT. The rearrangement links TRBV28 to TRBJ1-5, with D tentatively TRBD1 (6 bases). Per the germline V gene, CDR1 is MDHEN and CDR2 is SYDVKM. The CDR3 loop spans 14 amino acids. Trimming removed 3 bases at V and 6 bases at J, with 12 bases between.

The chain recombines TRBV30 with TRBJ1-2; D not certain. V lost 1 base and J 7 bases, leaving 13 bases between the germline ends. CDR1 is GTSNPN, CDR2 SVGIG, per germline (reference sequence). This CDR3 has 13 amino acids. CDR3 sequence (DNA): TGTGCCTGGAGTGCGCCCGGTGGATCTGGCTACACCTTC. The encoded protein is CAWSAPGGSGYTF.

This clone showed up just once. The V call is TRBV18, the J call TRBJ2-7; tentative D call: TRBD1 (6 bases). Germline CDR1 is KGHSH and CDR2 is LQKENI. This CDR3 is 17 amino acids long. Trimming stripped 0 bases from V and 2 bases from J, with 17 bases between. CDR3 DNA: TGTGCCAGCTCACCACCGGTGGGTGGGGGCAGGACCTACGAGCAGTACTTC. As protein: CASSPPVGGGRTYEQYF.

This chain uses TRBV19 with TRBJ2-7, with TRBD2 identical over 7 bases. Trimming took 1 base from V and 3 from J; bases not matched to a gene: 6. The CDR3 contains 15 residues. From germline, CDR1 is LNHDA and CDR2 SQIVND (reference sequence). The CDR3 DNA reads TGTGCCAGTAGTATAGGCGGGGGATACTACTACGAGCAGTACTTC. Protein: CASSIGGGYYYEQYF.